This entry lists 17 T cell receptor beta chains sequenced from one sample in a study of CD8 T cells in ankylosing spondylitis. TCRdb redid the calling of the 5' RACE reads with MiXCR, one entry per CDR3 protein. The data hold under 250,000 distinct CDR3 sequences, with approximately 12% observed a single time. Material for sequencing was blood, either unsorted or a sorted T cell fraction (not recorded which). The receptors shown here come from a male donor with ankylosing spondylitis or in good health (not recorded which).

This clonotype was counted ten times or more. The chain has TRBV12-3 or TRBV12-4 and TRBJ2-3; 11 bases are a match to TRBD2. The CDR3 runs to 16 residues. Unmatched junction bases numbered 4, after V lost 5 bases and J lost 0 bases. The CDR3 region has the DNA TGTGCCAGCAGTACAACTAGCGGGAGAAGCACAGATACGCAGTATTTT. Its protein is CASSTTSGRSTDTQYF.

This clonotype appeared a few times. CDR3 bases: TGTGCCAGCGGATTGGTTCAGCCCCAGCATTTT. Translation gives CASGLVQPQHF. This rearrangement joins TRBV27 to TRBJ1-5, with D unclear. V lost 8 bases and J 6 bases, leaving 8 bases between the germline ends. Germline CDR1 is MNHEY and CDR2 is SMNVEV (reference sequence). The CDR3 totals 11 residues.

The J gene is TRBJ1-2, the V gene TRBV12-3 or TRBV12-4; TRBD1 is a possible D gene (5 bases). The CDR3 sequence is 15 residues long. V was trimmed by 0 bases and J by 0 bases, leaving 8 bases between them. In DNA form, the CDR3 reads TGTGCCAGCAGTTTAGCGGGACTTGCTAACTATGGCTACACCTTC. Amino acid sequence: CASSLAGLANYGYTF.

V is TRBV7-9 and J is TRBJ2-7; 7 nucleotides align to TRBD1. The length of the CDR3 is 12 residues. Germline CDR1 reads SEHNR; CDR2 reads FQNEAQ (reference sequence). With 6 bases clipped from V and 5 bases from J, the junction kept 4 bases outside the gene matches. The CDR3 spells CASRTGKHEQYF. The DNA of the CDR3 is TGTGCCAGCAGGACAGGGAAACACGAGCAGTACTTC.

At least ten counts were recorded for this clonotype. The chain employs TRBV20-1 and TRBJ2-3, with 13 bases matching TRBD2. This CDR3 region has 16 residues. The ends lost 6 bases at V and 3 bases at J; junction bases unmatched: 9. Germline CDR1 reads DFQATT; CDR2 reads SNEGSKA (reference sequence). The CDR3 region is CSALPTSGRFTDTQYF. Written as DNA, the CDR3 is TGCAGTGCCCTCCCGACTAGCGGGAGGTTTACAGATACGCAGTATTTT.

This clonotype was picked up many times. The chain has TRBV7-6 and TRBJ2-4, with D possibly matching TRBD1 (5 bases). CDR3 length: 16 amino acids. V lost 0 bases to trimming and J lost 2 bases, with 11 bases between them. Germline CDR1 reads SGHVS; CDR2 reads FNYEAQ. DNA for the CDR3: TGTGCCAGCAGCTTAGCGTATAGGGGTCCCAAAAACATTCAGTACTTC. Amino acid sequence: CASSLAYRGPKNIQYF.

This clonotype was seen repeatedly, ten times or more. The V call is TRBV20-1, the J call TRBJ2-2, with D unresolved. CDR1 is DFQATT and CDR2 is SNEGSKA in the germline V gene (reference sequence). V shed 2 bases and J shed 6 bases, with 4 bases lying between them. The CDR3 has 11 residues. Here the CDR3 reads CSARRSGELFF. The DNA of the CDR3 is TGCAGTGCTAGAAGATCCGGGGAGCTGTTTTTT.

This clonotype was seen many times. The chain employs TRBV6-5 and TRBJ1-1, with D tentatively TRBD1 (5 bases). Per germline, CDR1 MNHEY and CDR2 SVGAGI. Trimming took off 4 bases at V and 2 bases at J, with 20 bases between the two ends. This CDR3 is built from 17 residues. In DNA form, the CDR3 reads TGTGCCAGCAGTTCGATTAACATCGGGACGGCCAACACTGAAGCTTTCTTT. Encoded protein: CASSSINIGTANTEAFF.

In its sample, this clonotype was seen many times. CDR3 region: CASSQGLAVSYNEQFF. The CDR3 DNA reads TGTGCCAGCAGCCAAGGACTGGCAGTCTCCTACAATGAGCAGTTCTTC. The chain has TRBV3-1 and TRBJ2-1, with D unclear. CDR3 size: 16 residues. Trimming removed 1 base from V and 0 bases from J, with 10 bases in between. Germline lookup yields CDR1 LGHDT and CDR2 YNNKEL (reference sequence).

In regard to this clonotype: Being one base from a much bigger clone, this may be a read error. The chain couples TRBV5-1 to TRBJ1-5, with TRBD1 identical over 8 bases. CDR1 is SGHRS and CDR2 is YFSETQ in the germline V gene. The CDR3 has 15 amino acids. V lost 4 bases to trimming and J lost 5 bases; unmatched junction nucleotides: 8. The CDR3 here is CASSLGTGSYQPQHF. In DNA, the CDR3 is TGCGCCAGCAGCCTGGGGACAGGCTCTTATCAGCCCCAGCATTTT.

This clonotype was detected only a few times. The rearrangement links TRBV27 to TRBJ2-1; 7 nucleotides match TRBD1. The germline CDR1 and CDR2 sequences are MNHEY and SMNVEV (reference sequence). V dropped 6 bases and J dropped 8; count of bases not matched to a gene: 4. This CDR3 region has 12 residues. In DNA form, the CDR3 reads TGTGCCAGCAGGACAGGGTCCGATGAGCAGTTCTTC. Translated: CASRTGSDEQFF.

There are many counts of this clonotype. CDR3 coding DNA: TGTGCCAGCAGCTTGTGGACTAGCCCACGTTACGAGCAGTACTTC. Protein: CASSLWTSPRYEQYF. The chain is built from TRBV5-6 and TRBJ2-7; 8 nucleotides agree with TRBD2. Trimming removed 1 base from V and 4 bases from J; junction bases left unmatched: 7. Looked up from germline, CDR1 is SGHDT and CDR2 is YYEEEE. The CDR3 has 15 amino acids.

The chain uses TRBV11-2 and TRBJ1-4; D gene uncertain. The CDR3 contains 14 residues. The germline CDR1 and CDR2 sequences are SGHAT and FQNNGV. Trimming stripped 3 bases from V and 7 bases from J, with 12 bases between. The CDR3 protein is CASSFFSTGEKLFF. Written as DNA, the CDR3 is TGTGCCAGCAGCTTCTTCTCAACGGGTGAAAAACTGTTTTTT.

This clonotype was detected many times. The chain recombines TRBV5-1 with TRBJ1-5, with 7 nucleotides matching TRBD1. Germline V gene lookup returns CDR1 SGHRS and CDR2 YFSETQ. This CDR3 is 15 amino acids long. The junction had 7 bases not matched to a gene; V was cut back by 0 bases and J by 7 bases. The CDR3 sequence: CASSLGQGGGQPQHF. The CDR3 DNA sequence: TGCGCCAGCAGCTTGGGACAGGGAGGTGGACAGCCCCAGCATTTT.

V and J are TRBV12-3 or TRBV12-4 and TRBJ2-1; 13 positions agree with TRBD2. J lost 7 bases, V lost 7 bases, and 19 bases had no gene match. CDR3 length: 19 residues. CDR3 in amino acids: CASNPGGGLGTSGTNEQFF. The DNA of the CDR3 is TGTGCCAGCAATCCCGGGGGGGGGCTGGGGACTAGCGGGACGAATGAGCAGTTCTTC.

This clonotype was recorded at least ten times. The chain combines TRBV2 with TRBJ1-2, with a tentative D call TRBD1 (6 bases). The CDR3 sequence is 13 residues long. Trimming stripped 2 bases from V and 5 bases from J, with 9 bases between. Germline V gene sequence: CDR1 SNHLY, CDR2 FYNNEI. CDR3 amino acids: CASSEYRVYGYTF. The DNA for the CDR3 is TGTGCCAGCAGTGAATACAGGGTGTATGGCTACACCTTC.

The sample holds many counts of this clonotype. This sequence joins TRBV6-2 or TRBV6-3 and TRBJ2-7; D gene uncertain. In germline, CDR1 is MNHEY, CDR2 SVGEGT. The germline V and J ends were trimmed by 5 bases and 7 bases, with 15 bases remaining between them. This CDR3 contains 13 residues. The chain's CDR3 is CASSPSRTQEQYF. In nucleotides, the CDR3 is TGTGCCAGCAGTCCCAGCCGGACGCAGGAGCAGTACTTC.